What follows are 5 T cell receptor beta chains derived from one specimen sequenced in a study of blood T cell repertoires in COVID-19. Assay used: immunoSEQ multiplex PCR; TCRdb lists only in-frame clones, some missing. In the table there are just over 75,000 clones, around 80% of which are singletons. Sequencing was done on a sample of peripheral blood. All receptors derive from a man between 60 and 75 years old with active or convalescent COVID-19.

In this sample, this clone turned up a few times. J is TRBJ2-1 and V is TRBV7-2, with TRBD2 matching over 12 bases. The CDR3 is 15 residues long. Germline V lookup: CDR1 SGHTA, CDR2 FQGNSA. Trimming took 5 bases from V and 10 from J; bases not matched to a gene: 9. The CDR3 sequence is CASSLLTSGGSEQFF. CDR3 in DNA: TGTGCCAGCAGCCTACTTACTAGCGGGGGGAGCGAGCAGTTCTTC.

This clone was seen a handful of times. The chain recombines TRBV5-1 with TRBJ2-2; 11 bases map to TRBD2. Germline V gene data show CDR1 as SGHRS and CDR2 as YFSETQ. This CDR3 region has 16 residues. J gave up 1 base and V 4 bases, and 3 bases lay outside the gene matches. CDR3: CASSMGLAENTGELFF. The DNA of the CDR3 is TGCGCCAGCAGCATGGGACTAGCGGAGAACACCGGGGAGCTGTTTTTT.

The rearrangement links TRBV18 to TRBJ1-2, with D possibly being TRBD1 (5 bases). Germline V gene lookup returns CDR1 KGHSH and CDR2 LQKENI. This CDR3 comprises 14 residues. The V end was cut by 3 bases, the J end by 2 bases, with 10 bases between. CDR3 nucleotides: TGTGCCAGCTCACCCCAACAGGAGAACTATGGCTACACCTTC. This gives the protein CASSPQQENYGYTF. Filled out from reference TRBV18 and TRBJ1-2, the complete variable domain reads NAGVMQNPRHLVRRRGQEARLRCSPMKGHSHVYWYRQLPEEGLKFMVYLQKENIIDESGMPKERFSAEFPKEGPSILRIQQVVRGDSAAYFCASSPQQENYGYTFGSGTRLTVV.

In its sample, this clone was seen a few times. V usage is TRBV19 and J usage is TRBJ1-5; TRBD1 aligns across 8 bases. V lost 4 bases and J lost 6; bases outside the gene matches: 2. Germline loops: CDR1 LNHDA, CDR2 SQIVND (reference sequence). CDR3 length: 13 amino acids. The CDR3 nucleotides are TGTGCCAGTAGTACCGACAGGGGTCAGCCCCAGCATTTT. Its protein product is CASSTDRGQPQHF. Drawing the rest from reference TRBV19 and TRBJ1-5, the complete variable domain is DGGITQSPKYLFRKEGQNVTLSCEQNLNHDAMYWYRQDPGQGLRLIYYSQIVNDFQKGDIAEGYSVSREKKESFPLTVTSAQKNPTAFYLCASSTDRGQPQHFGDGTRLSIL.

The chain couples TRBV7-7 to TRBJ2-2, with TRBD2 matching over 8 bases. Germline assignment: CDR1 SSHAT and CDR2 FNYEAQ (reference sequence). This CDR3 has 15 residues. CDR3 sequence: CASGAITYGTGELFF. In DNA form, the CDR3 reads TGTGCTAGCGGGGCGATCACATACGGCACCGGGGAGCTGTTTTTT.